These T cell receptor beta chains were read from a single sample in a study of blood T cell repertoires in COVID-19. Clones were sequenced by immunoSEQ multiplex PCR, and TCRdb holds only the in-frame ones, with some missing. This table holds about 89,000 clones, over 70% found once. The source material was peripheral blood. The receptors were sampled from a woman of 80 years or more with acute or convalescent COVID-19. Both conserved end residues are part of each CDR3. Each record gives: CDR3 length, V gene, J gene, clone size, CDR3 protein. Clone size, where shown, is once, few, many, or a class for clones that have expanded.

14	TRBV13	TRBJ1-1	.	CASSSLERNTEAFF
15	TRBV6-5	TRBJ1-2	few	CASTFLGEGTYGYTF
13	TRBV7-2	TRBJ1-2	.	CASSLAGLYGYTF
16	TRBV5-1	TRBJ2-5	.	CASSLGAGALQETQYF
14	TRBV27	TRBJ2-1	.	CASSLQTGGTGQFF
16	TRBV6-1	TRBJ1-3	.	CASSVGGTNSGNTIYF
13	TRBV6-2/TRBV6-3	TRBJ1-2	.	CASSYDRLYGYTF
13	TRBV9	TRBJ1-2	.	CASRGQGYYGYTF
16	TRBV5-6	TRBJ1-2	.	CASSLGTGAVNYGYTF
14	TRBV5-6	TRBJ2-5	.	CASSSGLGGEAQYF
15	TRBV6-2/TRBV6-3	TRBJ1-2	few	CASSWPRTGTYGYTF
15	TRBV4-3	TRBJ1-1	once	CASSQDGGVGTEAFF
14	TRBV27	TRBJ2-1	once	CASSQWGPHSEQFF
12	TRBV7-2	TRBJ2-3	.	CATGRITDTQYF
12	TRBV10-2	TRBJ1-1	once	CASSEVDGVAFF
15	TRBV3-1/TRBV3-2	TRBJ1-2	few	CASSQEGQGAVGYTF
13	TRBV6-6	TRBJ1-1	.	CASSSGQGAEAFF
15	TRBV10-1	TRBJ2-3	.	CASSDGSGGTDTQYF
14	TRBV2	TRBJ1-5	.	CASREQGAGQPQHF
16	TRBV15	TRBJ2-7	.	CATSREGTMEGNEQYF
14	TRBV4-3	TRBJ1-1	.	CASSQDIRTPEAFF
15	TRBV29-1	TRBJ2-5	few	CSVALRGTQGETQYF
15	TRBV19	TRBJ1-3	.	CASSKTGNSGNTIYF
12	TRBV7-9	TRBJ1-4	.	CASSPGGEKLFF
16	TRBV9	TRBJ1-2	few	CASSVVAQAGEGGYTF
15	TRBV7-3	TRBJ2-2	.	CASSLRASLSGELFF
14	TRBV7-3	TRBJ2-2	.	CASSLNRGRGELFF
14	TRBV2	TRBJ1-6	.	CASSDGLANSPLHF
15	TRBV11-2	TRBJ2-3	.	CASSPQGAGGRGQYF
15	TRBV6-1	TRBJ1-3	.	CASSEAGAGGNTIYF
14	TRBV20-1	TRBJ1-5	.	CSASPGNSNQPQHF
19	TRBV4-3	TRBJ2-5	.	CASSQDPLTSGGPRETQYF
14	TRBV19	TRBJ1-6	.	CASSIAGGATPLHF
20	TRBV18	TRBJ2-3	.	CASSPPWRRIQGVVTDTQYF
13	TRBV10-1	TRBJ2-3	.	CASSSPSTDTQYF
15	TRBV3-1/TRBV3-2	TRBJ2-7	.	CASSLSLGSTYEQYF